Below are 20 T cell receptor beta chains sequenced from a single sample in a study of read filtering for tumor transcriptome and immune sequencing. From about 0.4 ug of RNA, a library with molecular barcoded alpha/delta and beta/gamma adaptors was made. From the reads, TCRdb called clonotypes with MiXCR, one entry per CDR3 protein. The data contain over 55,000 distinct CDR3 sequences, about 15% of them seen just once; the ten biggest clones take up around 45%. Sequences were obtained from a population of CD138-negative cells sorted from bone marrow. Receptors were obtained from a donor aged 40 or older with multiple myeloma.

This clonotype was counted between two and nine times. The chain is built from TRBV19 and TRBJ2-7; TRBD2 matches at 11 bases. V lost 5 bases to trimming and J lost 5 bases; unmatched junction nucleotides: 11. Germline V gives CDR1 LNHDA, CDR2 SQIVND (reference sequence). The CDR3 is made up of 16 amino acids. The CDR3 DNA reads TGTGCCAGTAGTCTGGGTTTCACTAGCGGGAGCAACGAGCAGTACTTC. Protein product: CASSLGFTSGSNEQYF.

This clonotype was observed many times. The rearrangement links TRBV2 to TRBJ2-3; D gene unclear. Trimming took off 0 bases at V and 0 bases at J, with 13 bases between the two ends. The CDR3 covers 17 residues. CDR1 is SNHLY and CDR2 is FYNNEI in the germline V gene. CDR3 sequence: CASSEALGLTSTDTQYF. CDR3 nucleotide sequence: TGTGCCAGCAGTGAAGCGCTTGGGCTTACTAGCACAGATACGCAGTATTTT. The variable domain in full, completed from reference TRBV2 and TRBJ2-3, reads EPEVTQTPSHQVTQMGQEVILRCVPISNHLYFYWYRQILGQKVEFLVSFYNNEISEKSEIFDDQFSVERPDGSNFTLKIRSTKLEDSAMYFCASSEALGLTSTDTQYFGPGTRLTVL.

This clonotype was picked up many times. This rearrangement joins TRBV29-1 to TRBJ2-5, with D possibly TRBD1 on 5 matching bases. The germline V gene encodes CDR1 SQVTM and CDR2 ANQGSEA. The V end was cut by 3 bases, the J end by 4 bases, with 12 bases between. This CDR3 spans 13 amino acids. The CDR3 here is CSVDQGWGETQYF. Written as DNA, the CDR3 is TGCAGCGTTGATCAGGGTTGGGGAGAGACCCAGTACTTC.

This clonotype has a count of ten or more. This chain links TRBV27 with TRBJ1-1; D is uncertain. The germline V gene encodes CDR1 MNHEY and CDR2 SMNVEV (reference sequence). The CDR3 consists of 11 residues. V was shortened by 7 bases and J by 1 base, with 4 bases between the two germline ends. The CDR3 nucleotides read TGTGCCAGCAAACAGAACACTGAAGCTTTCTTT. Its translation: CASKQNTEAFF.

This clonotype showed up many times. The chain couples TRBV28 to TRBJ2-1; D might be TRBD1 (6 bases). V dropped 7 bases and J dropped 2 bases, with 15 bases sitting between them. This CDR3 region has 15 residues. Germline V lookup: CDR1 MDHEN, CDR2 SYDVKM. CDR3 in DNA: TGTGCCAGCACAACCCAACAGGGTCCCTACAATGAGCAGTTCTTC. Protein sequence: CASTTQQGPYNEQFF.

This clonotype was detected many times. V usage is TRBV5-1 and J usage is TRBJ2-1; possible D gene TRBD1, 5 bases. The CDR3 totals 13 residues. Trimming took off 0 bases at V and 6 bases at J, with 7 bases between the two ends. Germline V gene data show CDR1 as SGHRS and CDR2 as YFSETQ. The DNA of the CDR3 is TGCGCCAGCAGCTTGGAAGGGGTCAATGAGCAGTTCTTC. Its protein product is CASSLEGVNEQFF. The variable domain in full, with the rest retrieved from reference TRBV5-1 and TRBJ2-1, is KAGVTQTPRYLIKTRGQQVTLSCSPISGHRSVSWYQQTPGQGLQFLFEYFSETQRNKGNFPGRFSGRQFSNSRSEMNVSTLELGDSALYLCASSLEGVNEQFFGPGTRLTVL.

This clonotype was counted at least ten times. This rearrangement joins TRBV28 to TRBJ1-1, with a weak D call TRBD1 (6 bases). Trimming removed 6 bases at V and 1 base at J, with 9 bases between. The CDR3 extends over 13 amino acids. Germline-derived CDR1 and CDR2 are MDHEN and SYDVKM. The CDR3 loop is CASRSQGNTEAFF. The CDR3 DNA reads TGTGCCAGCAGGTCACAGGGGAACACTGAAGCTTTCTTT.

This clonotype showed up many times. The rearrangement links TRBV4-2 to TRBJ1-2, with 10 bases identical to TRBD1. Germline CDR1 LGHNA, CDR2 YNFKEQ. This CDR3 comprises 17 residues. With V trimmed by 5 bases and J by 1 base, 10 bases remained unmatched. The CDR3 nucleotides read TGTGCCAGCAGCATGACAGGGGGCGCTTGGATTAACTATGGCTACACCTTC. It codes for CASSMTGGAWINYGYTF.

This clonotype showed up many times. The V and J genes are TRBV11-3 and TRBJ1-1; D may be TRBD1 (5 bases). The CDR3 has 16 amino acids. CDR1 is SGHNT, CDR2 YENEEA, per germline. The germline V and J ends were trimmed by 3 bases and 1 base, with 15 bases remaining between them. In DNA, the CDR3 is TGTGCCAGCAGCTTGTCCCGGGGGTTGAGGAACACTGAAGCTTTCTTT. Amino acids: CASSLSRGLRNTEAFF. Full variable domain (remainder filled in from reference TRBV11-3 and TRBJ1-1): EAGVVQSPRYKIIEKKQPVAFWCNPISGHNTLYWYLQNLGQGPELLIRYENEEAVDDSQLPKDRFSAERLKGVDSTLKIQPAELGDSAVYLCASSLSRGLRNTEAFFGQGTRLTVV.

V is TRBV7-8 and J is TRBJ2-1, with D perhaps TRBD2 (5 bases). Trimming cost V 5 bases and J 7 bases, with 9 bases left between them. Germline V gene sequence: CDR1 SGHVS, CDR2 FQNEAQ. This CDR3 has 12 amino acids. As DNA, the CDR3 is TGTGCCAGCAGCACACTAGAAAATGAGCAGTTCTTC. It translates to CASSTLENEQFF.

On this clonotype itself: A far larger clone is only one base removed, so a read error is likely. The chain is built from TRBV5-5 and TRBJ2-5, with 9 bases fitting TRBD2. Per germline, CDR1 SGHKS and CDR2 YYEKEE (reference sequence). The CDR3 loop spans 17 amino acids. The CDR3 DNA sequence: TGCGCCAGCAGCTCCCTCTTTAGCGGGAGTACCCAAGAGACCCAGTACTTC. This encodes CASSSLFSGSTQETQYF.

This clonotype was detected ten times or more. The chain recombines TRBV5-1 with TRBJ2-1; 14 bases line up with TRBD2. The J segment lost 0 bases and the V segment lost 1 base, leaving 6 bases of the junction unmatched. The CDR3 covers 19 residues. The germline CDR1 and CDR2 sequences are SGHRS and YFSETQ. Here the CDR3 reads CASSLLRLAGGSSYNEQFF. The CDR3, as DNA: TGCGCCAGCAGCTTGTTGAGACTAGCGGGAGGGTCCTCCTACAATGAGCAGTTCTTC.

This clonotype showed up many times. The chain links TRBV4-3 to TRBJ2-2; 9 bases agree with TRBD2. V lost 4 bases and J lost 0; bases outside the gene matches: 9. The CDR3 is 18 amino acids. CDR1 and CDR2 (germline): LGHNA, YSLEER. The CDR3 here is CASSPRLAGGPNTGELFF. DNA of the CDR3: TGCGCCAGCAGCCCGCGACTGGCGGGAGGGCCGAACACCGGGGAGCTGTTTTTT.

This sequence joins TRBV28 and TRBJ1-1; 11 bases are shared with TRBD1. This CDR3 region has 13 residues. Germline V lookup: CDR1 MDHEN, CDR2 SYDVKM. V was clipped by 6 bases and J by 10 bases; unmatched bases: 7. The DNA for the CDR3 is TGTGCCAGCAGGGACAGGGGGCTAGCTGGAGCTTTCTTT. This translates into CASRDRGLAGAFF.

This clonotype has a count of ten or more. The V and J genes are TRBV23-1 and TRBJ1-5; D is undetermined. TRBV23-1 is filed as an ORF, its function uncertain. The CDR3 has 17 residues. V lost 6 bases to trimming and J lost 3 bases, with 21 bases between them. CDR3 sequence: CASSQEAAGPPNQPQHF. The CDR3 coding sequence is TGCGCCAGCAGCCAAGAAGCAGCCGGGCCCCCCAATCAGCCCCAGCATTTT.

Details on this clonotype: A read error may explain this, as a much larger clone is one base away. The J gene is TRBJ2-1, the V gene TRBV7-2, with 7 bases lining up with TRBD2. Germline V CDR1 and CDR2: SGHTA, FQGNSA. Trimming at V came to 4 bases and at J to 2 bases, leaving 8 bases not matched to a gene. CDR3 length equals 16 residues. The CDR3 is CASSSETSSPYNEQFF. The CDR3 DNA is TGTGCCAGCAGCTCAGAGACTAGCAGCCCCTACAATGAGCAGTTCTTC.

This clonotype was detected ten times or more. The genes are TRBV19 and TRBJ2-1; TRBD2 matches at 10 bases. The V gene's germline CDR1 is LNHDA and CDR2 SQIVND (reference sequence). The CDR3 totals 17 residues. V was clipped by 10 bases and J by 7 bases; unmatched bases: 19. The CDR3 nucleotides are TGTGCCACCAGCGTTGGGACAGCTAGCGGGAGTAGAAATGAGCAGTTCTTC. Amino acids: CATSVGTASGSRNEQFF.

Ten or more counts support this clonotype. The rearrangement joins TRBV19 to TRBJ1-5; no reliable D call. Trimming stripped 11 bases from V and 0 bases from J, with 14 bases between. The CDR3 is made up of 14 amino acids. The V gene's germline CDR1 is LNHDA and CDR2 SQIVND (reference sequence). The CDR3 loop reads CASVGLYSNQPQHF. In DNA form, the CDR3 reads TGTGCCTCAGTGGGGTTATATAGCAATCAGCCCCAGCATTTT.

This clonotype was found many times. The rearrangement joins TRBV12-3 or TRBV12-4 to TRBJ2-5; TRBD2 matches at 9 bases. Germline trimming cut 6 bases from V and 5 bases from J; bases unmatched to any gene: 13. The CDR3 runs to 16 residues. The CDR3 coding sequence is TGTGCCAGCAGCTCCTCTAAGGCTAGCGGGACGGAGACCCAGTACTTC. It is translated as CASSSSKASGTETQYF.

The table lists this clonotype with a few counts. With a much larger clone just one base away, this may be a read error. The rearrangement joins TRBV28 to TRBJ2-7; either TRBD1 or TRBD2 may supply D (6 bases each). There are 13 residues in the CDR3. CDR1 and CDR2 from the germline V gene are MDHEN and SYDVKM. The DNA for the CDR3 is TGTGCCAGCAGTCAAAGGGGGGCCTACGGGCAGTACTTC. Translated, it gives CASSQRGAYGQYF.